Listed below are T cell receptor beta chains from one sample, sequenced in a study of blood T cell repertoires in COVID-19. Libraries were prepared by immunoSEQ multiplex PCR; TCRdb keeps only in-frame clonotypes and omits some of them. The data contain under 200,000 clones, 88% of them singletons. Sequenced input: peripheral blood. The receptors stem from a man between 40 and 49 years old with active or convalescent COVID-19. The CDR3 runs from the conserved cysteine through the conserved F or W. The D gene is left open where the match is weak. Part of the rows lack a size; the others show once, few, many or a class for expanded clones.

once,TRBV5-1,-,TRBJ2-7,TGCGCCAGCAGCCGCTCGACGGGGACCTACGAGCAGTACTTC,CASSRSTGTYEQYF
-,TRBV5-1,TRBD1,TRBJ1-3,TGCGCCAGCAGCGCCGGACAGGATGATAGAAACACCATATATTTT,CASSAGQDDRNTIYF
-,TRBV5-5,-,TRBJ1-1,TGTGCCAGCAGCTTGGCGCGGGTCGTGAACACTGAAGCTTTCTTT,CASSLARVVNTEAFF
-,TRBV11-2,-,TRBJ2-3,TGTGCCAGCAGCTTAGCGGGGGATACGCAGTATTTT,CASSLAGDTQYF
-,TRBV4-1,TRBD2,TRBJ2-3,TGCGCCAGCAGCCAAGAGCTAGCGGGATACACAGATACGCAGTATTTT,CASSQELAGYTDTQYF
-,TRBV3-1/TRBV3-2,-,TRBJ1-4,TGTGCCAGCAGCCAAGGAGTTGAAAAACTGTTTTTT,CASSQGVEKLFF
once,TRBV5-8,-,TRBJ1-5,TGTGCCAGCAGCCCCCTAGGCGCCCAGCATTTT,CASSPLGAQHF
-,TRBV20-1,-,TRBJ2-7,TGCAGTGCCTACCGGGCGGGAGAGCAGTACTTC,CSAYRAGEQYF
-,TRBV19,-,TRBJ1-2,TGTGCCAGTAGTGTTGGTTCGACAGCCTATGGCTACACCTTC,CASSVGSTAYGYTF
few,TRBV25-1,TRBD2,TRBJ2-1,TGTGCCAGCAGTGAATTGTCTAGCGGAGACAATGAGCAGTTCTTC,CASSELSSGDNEQFF
-,TRBV6-5,-,TRBJ2-5,TGTGCCAGCAGCTGGGGCCCGGGGGTAGAGACCCAGTACTTC,CASSWGPGVETQYF
-,TRBV27,-,TRBJ1-1,TGTGCCAGCAGTTCCAGGGTCATGAACACTGAAGCTTTCTTT,CASSSRVMNTEAFF
-,TRBV4-1,TRBD2,TRBJ2-5,TGCGCCAGCAGCCAACTGGGACTAGGGCAAGAGACCCAGTACTTC,CASSQLGLGQETQYF
-,TRBV10-3,-,TRBJ2-7,TGTGCCATCAAGCCAAATTCCTACGAGCAGTACTTC,CAIKPNSYEQYF
-,TRBV28,-,TRBJ1-6,TGTGCCAGCAGTTTAGAAGCCGGGTATAATTCACCCCTCCACTTT,CASSLEAGYNSPLHF
-,TRBV2,-,TRBJ1-1,TGTGCCAGCATGATGGCGGCCGAAGCTTTCTTT,CASMMAAEAFF
once,TRBV20-1,-,TRBJ1-2,TGCAGTGCCAAGCCCCTGAATGGCTACACCTTC,CSAKPLNGYTF
-,TRBV13,TRBD1,TRBJ2-1,TGTGCCAGCAGATCCGACAGGGAACCTGAGCAGTTCTTC,CASRSDREPEQFF
-,TRBV6-5,TRBD1,TRBJ2-7,TGTGCCACCTGGGACAGGGGGCAATCCTACGAGCAGTACTTC,CATWDRGQSYEQYF
few,TRBV5-1,-,TRBJ2-1,TGCGCCAGCAGCTTGGAACTAATCAACAATGAGCAGTTCTTC,CASSLELINNEQFF
-,TRBV5-8,-,TRBJ2-1,TGTGCCAGCAGCTCCCTCCAAAATCGGTATGTTAATGAGCAGTTCTTC,CASSSLQNRYVNEQFF
-,TRBV24-1,TRBD1,TRBJ1-1,TGTGCCACCAGTGGACCGGGACAGGGGGCTTGGACTGAAGCTTTCTTT,CATSGPGQGAWTEAFF
few,TRBV7-6,TRBD2,TRBJ2-3,TGTGCCAGCAGTTATAGCGGGGGGGTCGGAGATACGCAGTATTTT,CASSYSGGVGDTQYF
-,TRBV7-2,-,TRBJ1-3,TGTGCCAGCAGCTTAGGTCCAGGTGGGGGAAACACCATATATTTT,CASSLGPGGGNTIYF
-,TRBV15,-,TRBJ1-1,TGTGCCACCAGCAGAGTGACAGTGCCCACTGAAGCTTTCTTT,CATSRVTVPTEAFF
-,TRBV7-9,TRBD1,TRBJ2-4,TGTGCCAGCACCTCCGACAGGGGGCAGGCAGCCAAAAACATTCAGTACTTC,CASTSDRGQAAKNIQYF
-,TRBV25-1,TRBD2,TRBJ2-1,TGTGCCAGCAGTGACACTAGCGGGAGGGGGAATGAGCAGTTCTTC,CASSDTSGRGNEQFF
-,TRBV28,-,TRBJ1-4,TGTGCCAGCAGTTTTTTGCAGGAAACTAATGAAAAACTGTTTTTT,CASSFLQETNEKLFF
-,TRBV19,-,TRBJ2-2,TGTGCCAGTTCAGAACAGGGAGCGAACACCGGGGAGCTGTTTTTT,CASSEQGANTGELFF
-,TRBV18,-,TRBJ2-7,TGTGCCAGCTCACCCCCGGGGACCGGGGGCGAGCAGTACTTC,CASSPPGTGGEQYF
-,TRBV4-1,-,TRBJ2-3,TGCGCCAGCAGCCACACTAGCACAGATACGCAGTATTTT,CASSHTSTDTQYF
-,TRBV28,TRBD1,TRBJ2-7,TGTGCCAGCAGTCCCTCGACAGGGTTATTATTCTACGAGCAGTACTTC,CASSPSTGLLFYEQYF
-,TRBV5-8,TRBD1,TRBJ1-1,TGTGCCAGCAGCATGGGGGGCTCAGGGGGTGTCACTGAAGCTTTCTTT,CASSMGGSGGVTEAFF
few,TRBV5-6,-,TRBJ1-5,TGTGCCAGCCTCACGGGTAAGGTTTCCAATCAGCCCCAGCATTTT,CASLTGKVSNQPQHF
-,TRBV6-5,-,TRBJ2-7,TGTGCCAGCATGAGCGGAGACGTACGCTACGAGCAGTACTTC,CASMSGDVRYEQYF
-,TRBV5-1,-,TRBJ2-2,TGCGCCAGCAGCTTGGACGGGAACACCGGGGAGCTGTTTTTT,CASSLDGNTGELFF
-,TRBV27,TRBD1,TRBJ1-1,TGTGCCAGCAGTTTGGGGGACAGGGTTCTTCGTGGCACTGAAGCTTTCTTT,CASSLGDRVLRGTEAFF
-,TRBV11-2,-,TRBJ2-3,TGTGCCAGCAGCCTAAATCGACTGACCACAGATACGCAGTATTTT,CASSLNRLTTDTQYF
-,TRBV28,-,TRBJ1-5,TGTGCCAGCAGTCTCCCGAGTAATGGCAATCAGCCCCAGCATTTT,CASSLPSNGNQPQHF
-,TRBV11-2,TRBD1,TRBJ1-2,TGTGCCAGCAGCTTACGGACAGGGCTAACTAACTATGGCTACACCTTC,CASSLRTGLTNYGYTF
once,TRBV4-2,-,TRBJ1-5,TGTGCCAGCAGCCAAGACAGGGGAAATCAGCCCCAGCATTTT,CASSQDRGNQPQHF
once,TRBV9,-,TRBJ2-7,TGTGCCAGCAGCGTAGGAGGCAGATCCTACGAGCAGTACTTC,CASSVGGRSYEQYF
once,TRBV6-6,TRBD2,TRBJ2-7,TGTGCCAGCACCGGACCGGGACTAGCTTACGAGCAGTACTTC,CASTGPGLAYEQYF
once,TRBV12-3/TRBV12-4,-,TRBJ2-3,TGTGCCAGCAGTTTATTGAGGACAGATACGCAGTATTTT,CASSLLRTDTQYF
-,TRBV5-6,-,TRBJ1-2,TGTGCCAGCAGCTTGGACCAGTCCACTAACTATGGCTACACCTTC,CASSLDQSTNYGYTF
-,TRBV6-5,-,TRBJ1-6,TGTGCCAGCAGCAGCGTCTATAATTCACCCCTCCACTTT,CASSSVYNSPLHF
-,TRBV11-3,-,TRBJ2-1,TGTGCCAGCAGCTCCCAGGGGAAGGCGGCCAATGAGCAGTTCTTC,CASSSQGKAANEQFF
once,TRBV5-5,TRBD2,TRBJ2-7,TGTGCCAGCAGCTTGACAGCGGGAGGGCCCGAGCAGTACTTC,CASSLTAGGPEQYF